These 23 T cell receptor beta chains share one sample of origin, sequenced in a study of T cells in pancreatic ductal adenocarcinoma. Selected pancreatic ductal adenocarcinoma patients had undergone surgery without neoadjuvant therapy. Sequencing used immunoSEQ multiplex PCR; TCRdb keeps in-frame clones, though not all of them. The repertoire includes more than 85,000 clones, 90% to 95% of them detected once, and approximately 3.1% sits in the top ten. The sequenced sample consisted of PBMCs. The receptors originated from a human donor with pancreatic ductal adenocarcinoma.

The V and J genes are TRBV5-1 and TRBJ2-7; the match to TRBD1 covers 8 bases. There are 14 residues in the CDR3. V was clipped by 4 bases and J by 1 base; unmatched bases: 4. Germline loops: CDR1 SGHRS, CDR2 YFSETQ. DNA for the CDR3: TGCGCCAGCAGCCAAGGGACAGGTTCCTACGAGCAGTACTTC. Translated: CASSQGTGSYEQYF.

The rearrangement joins TRBV5-1 to TRBJ2-3; weak D call: TRBD1 (5 bases). CDR1 is SGHRS, CDR2 YFSETQ, per germline. This CDR3 is 13 amino acids long. Trimming cost V 0 bases and J 6 bases, with 8 bases left between them. Here the CDR3 reads CASSLVKGDTQYF. CDR3 DNA: TGCGCCAGCAGCTTGGTAAAGGGGGATACGCAGTATTTT.

This chain links TRBV28 with TRBJ1-6; TRBD1 matches at 7 bases. This CDR3 spans 14 amino acids. V lost 4 bases and J lost 9; bases outside the gene matches: 6. Germline V CDR1 and CDR2: MDHEN, SYDVKM. In nucleotides, the CDR3 is TGTGCCAGCAGTTATGGGACAGTGGGTTCACCCCTCCACTTT. Protein product: CASSYGTVGSPLHF.

J is TRBJ2-7 and V is TRBV7-3, with 11 nucleotides matching TRBD1. Trimming cost V 2 bases and J 2 bases; bases outside gene matches: 2. Germline V CDR1 and CDR2: SGHTA, FQGTGA. CDR3 length equals 15 residues. Here the CDR3 reads CASSLGQGAPYEQYF. The CDR3 nucleotides read TGTGCCAGCAGCTTAGGACAGGGGGCCCCCTACGAGCAGTACTTC. Supplemented by reference TRBV7-3 and TRBJ2-7, the full variable domain reads GAGVSQTPSNKVTEKGKYVELRCDPISGHTALYWYRQSLGQGPEFLIYFQGTGAADDSGLPNDRFFAVRPEGSVSTLKIQRTERGDSAVYLCASSLGQGAPYEQYFGPGTRLTVT.

The rearrangement joins TRBV6-1 to TRBJ1-4; D call uncertain. The V gene's germline CDR1 is MNHNS and CDR2 SASEGT. V lost 6 bases and J 8 bases, leaving 19 bases between the germline ends. CDR3 length equals 15 residues. The CDR3 coding sequence is TGTGCCAGCAGCCCTTTAGACGCATGGGAGGAAAAACTGTTTTTT. Residues: CASSPLDAWEEKLFF.

This clone was seen only once. The chain recombines TRBV11-3 with TRBJ2-7; no firm D call. CDR1 and CDR2 from the germline V gene are SGHNT and YENEEA. V lost 5 bases and J lost 4, with 6 bases in between. CDR3 length: 11 residues. The CDR3 region has the DNA TGTGCCAGCAGCCTGTTTTACGAGCAGTACTTC. Protein sequence: CASSLFYEQYF.

This clone has only one observation. The chain links TRBV19 to TRBJ2-1, with 8 bases aligning to TRBD2. The CDR3 spans 15 residues. Germline V gene sequence: CDR1 LNHDA, CDR2 SQIVND (reference sequence). With V trimmed by 6 bases and J by 2 bases, 6 bases remained unmatched. CDR3 loop: CASRAPGLAYNEQFF. The DNA of the CDR3 is TGTGCCAGTAGGGCTCCGGGACTAGCCTACAATGAGCAGTTCTTC. The full variable domain, completed using reference TRBV19 and TRBJ2-1, is DGGITQSPKYLFRKEGQNVTLSCEQNLNHDAMYWYRQDPGQGLRLIYYSQIVNDFQKGDIAEGYSVSREKKESFPLTVTSAQKNPTAFYLCASRAPGLAYNEQFFGPGTRLTVL.

The V gene is TRBV10-3, the J gene TRBJ1-1; 7 bases line up with TRBD1. The CDR3 length is 13 residues. Germline V gene data show CDR1 as ENHRY and CDR2 as SYGVKD. J gave up 0 bases and V 6 bases, and 1 base lay outside the gene matches. CDR3 protein: CAIRDRMNTEAFF. As DNA, the CDR3 is TGTGCCATCAGGGACAGGATGAACACTGAAGCTTTCTTT.

V gene TRBV4-1 combines with J gene TRBJ1-2; 10 positions agree with TRBD1. V shed 1 base and J 6 bases; nucleotides not matched to a gene: 5. The germline V gene encodes CDR1 MGHRA and CDR2 YSYEKL. CDR3 length: 15 residues. CDR3 residues: CASSQVWDRGNGYTF. In DNA, the CDR3 is TGCGCCAGCAGCCAAGTCTGGGACAGGGGTAATGGCTACACCTTC.

The chain combines TRBV5-1 with TRBJ2-5, with TRBD1 matching over 11 bases. The germline CDR1 and CDR2 sequences are SGHRS and YFSETQ. The CDR3 spans 15 residues. Trimming removed 4 bases from V and 1 base from J; junction bases left unmatched: 3. CDR3 sequence reads: CASSIGTGGQETQYF. Here the CDR3 DNA reads TGCGCCAGCAGCATCGGGACAGGGGGCCAAGAGACCCAGTACTTC.

The chain recombines TRBV6-1 with TRBJ1-2, with 9 bases that match TRBD1. CDR1 MNHNS and CDR2 SASEGT come from the germline V gene. This CDR3 comprises 13 residues. V was clipped by 4 bases and J by 9 bases; unmatched bases: 6. CDR3 in amino acids: CASSAGQGGSYTF. Written as DNA, the CDR3 is TGTGCCAGCAGTGCGGGACAGGGAGGGAGCTACACCTTC.

The chain uses TRBV18 and TRBJ2-3; TRBD2 agrees at 8 bases. CDR3 length: 15 residues. Unmatched junction bases numbered 14, after V lost 6 bases and J lost 9 bases. In germline, CDR1 is KGHSH, CDR2 LQKENI. CDR3 DNA: TGTGCCAGCTCCCCGGGCGGGGGGAACCCTCGGACGCAGTATTTT. Protein product: CASSPGGGNPRTQYF. The full variable domain, rest sourced from reference TRBV18 and TRBJ2-3, is NAGVMQNPRHLVRRRGQEARLRCSPMKGHSHVYWYRQLPEEGLKFMVYLQKENIIDESGMPKERFSAEFPKEGPSILRIQQVVRGDSAAYFCASSPGGGNPRTQYFGPGTRLTVL.

The chain employs TRBV30 and TRBJ1-5; perhaps TRBD1 as D (5 bases). This CDR3 spans 15 amino acids. Per germline, CDR1 GTSNPN and CDR2 SVGIG (reference sequence). The V end was cut by 0 bases, the J end by 4 bases, with 13 bases between. CDR3: CAWSVGVGGNQPQHF. Here the CDR3 DNA reads TGTGCCTGGAGTGTTGGGGTCGGGGGGAATCAGCCCCAGCATTTT.

The rearrangement joins TRBV19 to TRBJ1-1; D call uncertain. Trimming cost V 9 bases and J 0 bases, with 11 bases left between them. Germline CDR1 is LNHDA and CDR2 is SQIVND (reference sequence). The CDR3 length is 13 residues. Here the CDR3 DNA reads TGTGCCAGCGCGGGTCGGGTGAACACTGAAGCTTTCTTT. Amino acids: CASAGRVNTEAFF. The variable domain in full, completed from reference TRBV19 and TRBJ1-1, reads DGGITQSPKYLFRKEGQNVTLSCEQNLNHDAMYWYRQDPGQGLRLIYYSQIVNDFQKGDIAEGYSVSREKKESFPLTVTSAQKNPTAFYLCASAGRVNTEAFFGQGTRLTVV.

The chain joins TRBV28 to TRBJ2-3; D perhaps matches TRBD2 (5 bases). CDR3 length: 15 residues. In germline, CDR1 is MDHEN, CDR2 SYDVKM. Between the trimmed V and J ends, which lost 6 bases and 0 bases, there was a span of 13 bases. CDR3 sequence reads: CASSTRLLSTDTQYF. In DNA form, the CDR3 reads TGTGCCAGCAGCACTAGATTACTTAGCACAGATACGCAGTATTTT.

The chain recombines TRBV18 with TRBJ2-1, with a tentative D call TRBD1 (5 bases). Germline V gene data show CDR1 as KGHSH and CDR2 as LQKENI. V lost 8 bases and J lost 7, with 9 bases in between. There are 11 residues in the CDR3. The CDR3 is CASQDNNEQFF. CDR3 DNA sequence: TGTGCCAGCCAGGACAATAATGAGCAGTTCTTC.

This chain connects TRBV28 to TRBJ1-1, with a possible D match to TRBD1 (5 bases). Trimming took off 8 bases at V and 0 bases at J, with 16 bases between the two ends. Per germline, CDR1 MDHEN and CDR2 SYDVKM. The CDR3 contains 15 residues. The CDR3 DNA reads TGTGCCAGCTTACAGGTGGAGGGGCTGAACACTGAAGCTTTCTTT. Translated, it gives CASLQVEGLNTEAFF.

V and J are TRBV18 and TRBJ2-5; the D gene is possibly TRBD1 (6 bases). V was cut by 0 bases and J by 6 bases, with 11 bases left in between. Germline CDR1 and CDR2: KGHSH and LQKENI. The CDR3 length is 14 residues. CDR3 sequence (DNA): TGTGCCAGCTCACCACCGGACAGCCGAAAGACCCAGTACTTC. Translation: CASSPPDSRKTQYF.

The CDR3 DNA sequence: TGTGCCAGCACCCCTGGGTGGTTGGGACTAGCGGCAATAAACACCGGGGAGCTGTTTTTT. Amino acid sequence: CASTPGWLGLAAINTGELFF. This chain uses TRBV28 with TRBJ2-2; 11 positions agree with TRBD2. The germline V gene encodes CDR1 MDHEN and CDR2 SYDVKM. CDR3 size: 20 residues. With V trimmed by 7 bases and J by 2 bases, 18 bases remained unmatched.

The CDR3 bases are TGTGCCAGCAGAACGAGGACTGAAGCTTTCTTT. Translation gives CASRTRTEAFF. The rearrangement uses TRBV2 and TRBJ1-1; D gene uncertain. CDR1 and CDR2 (germline): SNHLY, FYNNEI. The CDR3 runs 11 residues. With 6 bases removed from V and 5 bases from J, the gap between germline ends came to 7 bases. Drawing the rest from reference TRBV2 and TRBJ1-1, the complete variable domain is EPEVTQTPSHQVTQMGQEVILRCVPISNHLYFYWYRQILGQKVEFLVSFYNNEISEKSEIFDDQFSVERPDGSNFTLKIRSTKLEDSAMYFCASRTRTEAFFGQGTRLTVV.

V is TRBV28 and J is TRBJ1-2; 8 bases line up with TRBD1. The CDR3 extends over 13 amino acids. Germline CDR1 and CDR2: MDHEN and SYDVKM. The J segment lost 5 bases and the V segment lost 4 bases, leaving 3 bases of the junction unmatched. CDR3 in amino acids: CASSSGQGYGYTF. As DNA, the CDR3 is TGTGCCAGCAGTTCCGGACAGGGATATGGCTACACCTTC.

This sequence joins TRBV2 and TRBJ2-5; a possible D gene is TRBD1 (6 bases). V lost 3 bases to trimming and J lost 5 bases, with 13 bases between them. Germline V gene data show CDR1 as SNHLY and CDR2 as FYNNEI. CDR3 length: 14 amino acids. This chain's CDR3 is CASSEQGYFETQYF. For the CDR3, the DNA is TGTGCCAGCAGTGAGCAGGGGTATTTCGAGACCCAGTACTTC.

CDR3: CASQSRTGGAYEQYF. The CDR3 DNA follows: TGTGCCAGCCAATCTCGGACAGGGGGCGCCTACGAGCAGTACTTC. V gene TRBV5-8 combines with J gene TRBJ2-7; 11 nucleotides align to TRBD1. Germline CDR1 is SGHTS and CDR2 is YDEGEE. V trimming: 7 bases; J trimming: 2 bases; junction bases outside the gene matches: 8. This CDR3 is 15 amino acids long. Full variable domain (missing parts from reference TRBV5-8 and TRBJ2-7): EAGVTQSPTHLIKTRGQQATLRCSPISGHTSVYWYQQALGLGLQFLLWYDEGEERNRGNFPPRFSGRQFPNYSSELNVNALELEDSALYLCASQSRTGGAYEQYFGPGTRLTVT.